Shown below are 17 T cell receptor beta chains from a single sample sequenced in a study of vaccination and CD4 T cells after COVID-19. The antigens for these receptors are not known. The Oncomine TCR Beta short-read assay was what sequenced the DNA obtained from cultured CD4+ T cells. MiXCR, run by TCRdb on the PCR reads, gives a single entry per CDR3 protein. This table holds around 8,100 distinct CDR3 sequences, roughly a fifth found once. Treatment described: roughly ten-day PBMC culture with coronavirus spike peptide pools or control peptides (ViraFEST assay). The sample here was CD4+ T cells from blood, cultured in vitro, taken after SARS-CoV-2 vaccination. The source is a human donor who had recovered from COVID-19.

The V call is TRBV2, the J call TRBJ2-3; 8 bases agree with TRBD1. There are 13 residues in the CDR3. Trimming took 8 bases from V and 4 from J; bases not matched to a gene: 5. The V gene's germline CDR1 is SNHLY and CDR2 FYNNEI. The CDR3 bases are TGTGCCAGCGGACAGGGCGGAGCAGATACGCAGTATTTT. Translated, it gives CASGQGGADTQYF.

This clonotype was counted a few times. The CDR3 is CASSLDGRDTEAFF. The CDR3 bases are TGTGCCAGCAGTCTGGACGGCCGCGACACTGAAGCTTTCTTT. The V call is TRBV2, the J call TRBJ1-1; D is uncertain. V dropped 5 bases and J dropped 3 bases, with 13 bases sitting between them. The CDR3 sequence is 14 residues long. Looked up from germline, CDR1 is SNHLY and CDR2 is FYNNEI.

This rearrangement joins TRBV28 to TRBJ2-7; possibly TRBD1 for D (6 bases). CDR1 and CDR2 from the germline V gene are MDHEN and SYDVKM. The CDR3 has 13 residues. Deletions cut 2 bases from V and 4 bases from J, with 9 bases between. As DNA, the CDR3 is TGTGCCAGCAGTTTAGGCAGGGGTTACGAGCAGTACTTC. Its protein product is CASSLGRGYEQYF.

This clonotype was seen a few times. CDR3 nucleotide sequence: TGTGCCAGCAGTTTCGGCAGAGCGACAGATACGCAGTATTTT. It codes for CASSFGRATDTQYF. V gene TRBV27 combines with J gene TRBJ2-3; D is ambiguous. Trimming took 3 bases from V and 3 from J, leaving 10 bases between them. This CDR3 region has 14 residues. Germline CDR1 and CDR2: MNHEY and SMNVEV (reference sequence).

This clonotype was counted between two and nine times. The rearrangement uses TRBV7-2 and TRBJ2-2, with 7 bases lining up with TRBD1. From germline, CDR1 is SGHTA and CDR2 FQGNSA. V was clipped by 3 bases and J by 0 bases; unmatched bases: 1. The length of the CDR3 is 15 residues. CDR3 DNA sequence: TGTGCCAGCAGCTTTAGGGGGCCGAACACCGGGGAGCTGTTTTTT. Translating gives CASSFRGPNTGELFF. The whole variable domain, remainder taken from reference TRBV7-2 and TRBJ2-2, is GAGVSQSPSNKVTEKGKDVELRCDPISGHTALYWYRQSLGQGLEFLIYFQGNSAPDKSGLPSDRFSAERTGGSVSTLTIQRTQQEDSAVYLCASSFRGPNTGELFFGEGSRLTVL.

V usage is TRBV5-1 and J usage is TRBJ1-6; 7 positions match TRBD1. The germline CDR1 and CDR2 sequences are SGHRS and YFSETQ. CDR3 length equals 16 residues. The J segment lost 7 bases and the V segment lost 0 bases, leaving 7 bases of the junction unmatched. The CDR3 DNA reads as TGCGCCAGCAGCTTGGTTCCCGACAGGGAGAATTCACCCCTCCACTTT. Translated: CASSLVPDRENSPLHF.

On this clonotype itself: A much larger clone lies a single base off, so this may be a read error. The V gene is TRBV7-9, the J gene TRBJ1-1; D not resolved. The CDR3 contains 14 residues. The V end was cut by 4 bases, the J end by 1 base, with 10 bases between. The V gene's germline CDR1 is SEHNR and CDR2 FQNEAQ (reference sequence). This CDR3 is CASSSQSRNTEAFF. CDR3 nucleotides: TGTGCCAGCAGCTCACAGAGCCGGAACACTGAAGCTTTCTTT.

This clonotype has more than one count but fewer than ten. The chain carries TRBV28 and TRBJ2-2; a weak D match, TRBD2 (6 bases). The CDR3 sequence is 16 residues long. V was trimmed by 2 bases and J by 4 bases, leaving 14 bases between them. Germline assignment: CDR1 MDHEN and CDR2 SYDVKM. Here the CDR3 reads CASSLRRRAGTGELFF. CDR3 nucleotides: TGTGCCAGCAGTTTACGGAGGAGGGCTGGCACCGGGGAGCTGTTTTTT.

In its sample, this clonotype is medium-sized. The gene calls are TRBV7-2 and TRBJ2-7, with 9 bases aligning to TRBD2. Germline V CDR1 and CDR2: SGHTA, FQGNSA. V was pared by 5 bases and J by 1 base, with 3 bases of the junction left unmatched. The CDR3 is 14 amino acids. DNA of the CDR3: TGTGCCAGCAGCGGACTAGCGCAGTCCTACGAGCAGTACTTC. This encodes CASSGLAQSYEQYF.

This clonotype was found a few times. The chain has TRBV24-1 and TRBJ1-2; D gene ambiguous. CDR1 is KGHDR, CDR2 SFDVKD, per germline. The CDR3 totals 14 residues. The V and J ends lost 4 bases and 7 bases respectively, with 15 bases between them. CDR3 in amino acids: CATSESGRRGGYTF. CDR3 coding DNA: TGTGCCACCAGTGAGTCCGGAAGGCGGGGTGGCTACACCTTC.

This clonotype has ten or more counts. The V call is TRBV15, the J call TRBJ2-3; D remains unclear. There are 12 residues in the CDR3. Germline values: CDR1 LNHNV, CDR2 YYDKDF (reference sequence). Trimming took off 0 bases at V and 9 bases at J, with 7 bases between the two ends. The CDR3 reads CATSRDSGTQYF. The CDR3, as DNA: TGTGCCACCAGCAGAGACTCTGGGACGCAGTATTTT.

The V and J genes are TRBV12-3 or TRBV12-4 and TRBJ1-2; D remains unclear. V lost 5 bases and J lost 4, with 17 bases in between. The CDR3 has 15 residues. As DNA, the CDR3 is TGTGCCAGCAGTAAAAACCGAAGGGATAGCTATGGCTACACCTTC. Translating it yields CASSKNRRDSYGYTF.

The rearrangement joins TRBV5-6 to TRBJ1-6; D remains unclear. Germline-derived CDR1 and CDR2 are SGHDT and YYEEEE. This CDR3 spans 12 amino acids. The ends were cut back, 2 bases at V and 6 bases at J, with 3 bases in the middle. The CDR3 nucleotides are TGTGCCAGCAGCTTAGTTAATTCACCCCTCCACTTT. Protein product: CASSLVNSPLHF.

The chain employs TRBV7-9 and TRBJ1-2, with D tentatively TRBD1 (5 bases). The germline gives CDR1 SEHNR, CDR2 FQNEAQ (reference sequence). V was cut by 1 base and J by 4 bases, with 10 bases left in between. The CDR3 spans 14 residues. CDR3 sequence reads: CASSLEGLGYGYTF. The CDR3 DNA is TGTGCCAGCAGCTTAGAGGGGCTGGGCTATGGCTACACCTTC.

J is TRBJ2-1 and V is TRBV28, with D possibly matching TRBD1 (6 bases). The CDR3 has 15 residues. The V end was cut by 5 bases, the J end by 6 bases, with 17 bases between. CDR1 is MDHEN, CDR2 SYDVKM, per germline. The CDR3 sequence is CASSTTGTYLNEQFF. The DNA for the CDR3 is TGTGCCAGCAGTACAACCGGGACATATCTCAATGAGCAGTTCTTC.

In its sample, this clonotype was seen a few times. The chain links TRBV7-9 to TRBJ2-1; 11 bases agree with TRBD2. V shed 1 base, J shed 4 bases, and the junction held 0 bases outside the gene matches. Per the germline V gene, CDR1 is SEHNR and CDR2 is FQNEAQ (reference sequence). The CDR3 runs to 15 residues. This CDR3 is CASSLVAGGYNEQFF. In DNA form, the CDR3 reads TGTGCCAGCAGCTTAGTAGCGGGAGGGTACAATGAGCAGTTCTTC.

This clonotype was found a few times. V gene TRBV29-1 combines with J gene TRBJ2-7, with 9 bases aligning to TRBD1. The CDR3 runs to 13 residues. CDR1 is SQVTM and CDR2 is ANQGSEA in the germline V gene. V lost 4 bases, J lost 3 bases, and 4 bases stayed unmatched. The CDR3 coding sequence is TGCAGCGTTGGTCTGGACAGGGGCTACGAGCAGTACTTC. Its protein product is CSVGLDRGYEQYF.